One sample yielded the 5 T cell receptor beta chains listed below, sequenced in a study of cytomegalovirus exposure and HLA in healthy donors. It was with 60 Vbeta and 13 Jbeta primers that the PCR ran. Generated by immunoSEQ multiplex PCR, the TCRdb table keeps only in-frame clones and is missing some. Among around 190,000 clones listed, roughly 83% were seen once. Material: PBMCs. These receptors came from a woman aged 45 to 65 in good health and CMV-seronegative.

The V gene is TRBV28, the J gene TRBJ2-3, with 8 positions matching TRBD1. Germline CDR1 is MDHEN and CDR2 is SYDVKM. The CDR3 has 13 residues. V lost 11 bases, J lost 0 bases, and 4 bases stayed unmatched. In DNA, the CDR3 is TGTGCCGGAAGACAGGGGAGCACAGATACGCAGTATTTT. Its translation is CAGRQGSTDTQYF.

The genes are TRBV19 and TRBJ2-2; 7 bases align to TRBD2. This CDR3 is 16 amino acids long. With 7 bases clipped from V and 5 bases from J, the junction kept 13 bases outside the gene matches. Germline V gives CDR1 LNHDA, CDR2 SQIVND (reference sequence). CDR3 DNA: TGTGCCAGTAATGGGGGGGAGGGAGGATGGACCGGGGAGCTGTTTTTT. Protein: CASNGGEGGWTGELFF.

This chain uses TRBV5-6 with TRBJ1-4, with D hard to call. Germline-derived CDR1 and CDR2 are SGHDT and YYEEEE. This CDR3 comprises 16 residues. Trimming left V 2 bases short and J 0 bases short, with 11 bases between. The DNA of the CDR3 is TGTGCCAGCAGCTTCGACATACTAGCAACTAATGAAAAACTGTTTTTT. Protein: CASSFDILATNEKLFF.

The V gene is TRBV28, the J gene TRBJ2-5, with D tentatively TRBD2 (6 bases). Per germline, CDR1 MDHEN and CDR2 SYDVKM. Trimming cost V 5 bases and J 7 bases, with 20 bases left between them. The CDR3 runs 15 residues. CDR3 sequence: CASSPLGTSRGTQYF. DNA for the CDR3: TGTGCCAGCAGTCCCCTCGGGACTTCCCGTGGGACCCAGTACTTC.

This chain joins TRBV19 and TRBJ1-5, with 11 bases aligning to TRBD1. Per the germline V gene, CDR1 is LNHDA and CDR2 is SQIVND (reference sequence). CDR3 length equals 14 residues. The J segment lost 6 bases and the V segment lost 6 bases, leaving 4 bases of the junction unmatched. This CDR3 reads CASSPGTGGQPQHF. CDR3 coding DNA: TGTGCCAGTAGCCCCGGGACAGGGGGTCAGCCCCAGCATTTT.